This T cell receptor beta chain was captured by sequencing in a study of T cell responses to AZD1222 COVID-19 vaccine. Overall study: Pooling was applied to second doses at about 4 or about 12 weeks.

Produced via immunoSEQ multiplex PCR; TCRdb's table is partial and in-frame only. The sample includes around 130,000 clones, over 90% of them seen just once. Regarding this clone: The antigen is unknown.

Study-wide points: Compared with day 0, the breadth and depth of the Spike-specific TCR repertoire rose significantly after two doses of AZD1222. In all cases, repertoires were sampled only after the peak T cell response.

The CDR3 totals 14 residues. Germline V gene sequence: CDR1 MNHEY, CDR2 SMNVEV (reference sequence). Trimming stripped 1 base from V and 5 bases from J, with 11 bases between. The sample was peripheral blood, taken on day 0 of AZD1222 vaccination. V gene TRBV27 combines with J gene TRBJ1-1, with D perhaps matching TRBD1 (5 bases). This TCR was sampled from an adult in good health. Here the CDR3 DNA reads TGTGCCAGCAGTTTATTGGGCGGGGGGACTGAAGCTTTCTTT. Encoded protein: CASSLLGGGTEAFF.